This TCR beta chain appears in the sequencing data of a study of T-cell reconstitution after alpha-beta-depleted transplantation in children. The CDR3 covers 12 residues. Trimming stripped 5 bases from V and 3 bases from J, with 8 bases between. CDR1 SGHTA and CDR2 FQGNSA come from the germline V gene. Using unique molecular identifiers, the investigators prepared the TCRbeta library. TCRdb ran MiXCR on the PCR reads and lists one entry per CDR3 protein. Of around 580,000 distinct CDR3 sequences in the sample, about 23% were seen once. This clonotype was seen ten or more times. Here the sequenced sample was PBMCs, mostly from graft donor cells, taken 360 days after TCRalphabeta/CD19-depleted stem cell transplant. The rearrangement joins TRBV7-2 to TRBJ2-7; D ambiguous. This receptor was taken from a boy under three years old who had a stem cell transplant for acute myeloid leukemia, so the T cells may come from the graft donor. The CDR3 sequence: CASSLNLYEQYF. The CDR3, as DNA: TGTGCCAGCAGCCTAAACCTCTACGAGCAGTACTTC.